This T cell receptor beta chain was observed in a study of T-cell memory formation after mild COVID-19. 5'RACE primed from the constant segment yielded TCR alpha and TCR beta cDNA libraries bearing sample barcodes and UMIs. MiXCR, applied by TCRdb to the 5' RACE reads, yields one record per CDR3 protein. This sample carries fewer than 250,000 distinct CDR3 sequences, around 17% of them seen once, and the ten largest clones take 2.4%. General observations from the study: Second-wave clones that peaked on day 37 lacked confirmed SARS-CoV-2 specificity. A second wave expanding day 15 to 37 was CD4+-biased; contracting clones were balanced. Pre-infection memory showed some responding clones, and this suggested that cross-reactive memory joined.

As concerns this clonotype: Its antigen remains unknown.

Germline values: CDR1 SGHRS, CDR2 YFSETQ. With 2 bases removed from V and 2 bases from J, the gap between germline ends came to 14 bases. The CDR3 totals 15 residues. The sequence derives from an adult woman who had mild COVID-19 (a few samples of this study predate the infection). Cell type and time point are not known. Source material: PBMCs or a T cell subset sorted from them (not recorded which). This chain connects TRBV5-1 to TRBJ2-7; D possibly corresponds to TRBD1 (6 bases). The DNA for the CDR3 is TGCGCCAGCAGCTTTTCTCGGACAGAGACCTACGAGCAGTACTTC. Translated, it gives CASSFSRTETYEQYF.